The T cell receptor beta chain described here comes from a study of T cell responses to AZD1222 COVID-19 vaccine (dated by TCRdb to the early 2020s). About the full investigation: TCR sequencing was performed for 233 trial participants, of whom about 200 were given two doses of AZD1222 and approximately 26 were given two doses of MenACWY control vaccine. Trial participants were enrolled by age into subgroups of 18-55, 56-69 and 70-plus years, and about 150, 27 and 61 TCR-sequenced participants, respectively, were included in these subgroups.

On this clone: Its antigen remains unidentified. No much larger clone exists at a distance of one base, and base qualities are not known.

The full study reports these points: Participants were mostly white British, with more females than males. The authors suggested clonal diversity may have been underestimated. Epitopes outside the regions mutated in the B.1.351 and B.1.1.7 variants were reportedly recognized by nearly half of the unique spike-specific TCRs. The whole spike protein was spanned by vaccine-associated CD4 TCRs, and dominant responses were seen in regions 160-218 and 743-854. The 56-69-year group was small, and its depth increase did not reach significance, likely because of low power. Because no samples from the day 14 peak response were available, repertoires could be characterized only after the peak T cell response. After two AZD1222 doses, both the breadth and the depth of spike-specific TCRs were significantly higher than at day 0 and than in MenACWY recipients. Conclusions about previously exposed vaccinees were limited because only six AZD1222 recipients were SARS-CoV-2 seropositive at baseline.

The CDR3 regions of human TCRbeta chains were analyzed by immunosequencing. From the authors' description of their analysis: Repertoire TCRs were checked for matches against a reference library of SARS-CoV-2-specific TCRs that had been generated using the MIRA antigen-specificity platform. Breadth was defined as the fraction of unique TCRs that were SARS-CoV-2-associated. Depth was defined as the fraction of total T cells that were SARS-CoV-2-associated. Using the MIRA data, every spike-specific TCR was mapped to the spike region that the TCR reacted to and assigned to either a CD4 or a CD8 class. Log10-transformed breadth and depth values were compared by one-way ANOVA with Sidak's multiple comparisons tests. Held by TCRdb, this immuneACCESS table contains in-frame sequences only and omits some clones. Under half of the omission traces to an unresolved V gene where checked; the cause of the rest is unknown. Clone size and the V and J calls come from that table; the DNA yielded D and trimming. The sample data list some 200,000 clones, and more than 85% of these were observed just once. The ten top clones hold about 1% of the sample.

Taken from the germline V gene, the CDR1 and CDR2 loops are MDHEN and SYDVKM. From its cysteine to its phenylalanine, the CDR3 spans 15 amino acids. The entry retains the CDR3 DNA only, 45 bases that are in frame from base 1. Trimming takes 4 bases from V and 6 bases from J, and the germline ends sit 19 bases apart. Taken with the paper, the label for time point translates to: baseline before first vaccination. What this sample's treatment or condition label stands for: meningococcal conjugate vaccine given as trial control. Vaccinee samples came from UK trials COV001 and COV002, including a single-blind randomized controlled phase 2/3 trial of AZD1222 (ChAdOx1 nCoV-19) in healthy adults. For TCRbeta chain sequencing, PBMC samples were collected from trial participants at day 0 and at day 28 after the second dose.

The receptor was isolated from an adult in good health. The sequencing here drew on peripheral blood, taken on day 0 of MenACWY control vaccination. The V and J segments used are TRBV28 and TRBJ2-7, with TRBD2 perhaps the D gene, on 6 matching bases. Here the CDR3 is given as CASSSPREGLSEQYF. DNA sequence: TGTGCCAGCAGTTCCCCGCGGGAAGGGCTCTCCGAGCAGTACTTC.